This TCR beta chain was identified in a study of blood T cell repertoires in COVID-19. About the research overall: Sample material is recorded as cDNA or gDNA derived from T cells, B-cell-depleted T cells, or PBMCs.

Some clones are missing from TCRdb's copy, which holds only in-frame ones; the method was immunoSEQ multiplex PCR. The data show approximately 330,000 clones, 87% seen once. V was clipped by 4 bases and J by 0 bases, with 6 bases between them. CDR1 is SGHVS, CDR2 FQNEAQ, per germline. The CDR3 is 14 residues long. The chain combines TRBV7-8 with TRBJ1-4, with D unresolved. The sample taken for sequencing was peripheral blood. This receptor was identified in a young man with COVID-19, enrolled during active disease. The CDR3 reads CASSSFATNEKLFF. The CDR3 coding sequence is TGTGCCAGCAGCTCATTTGCAACTAATGAAAAACTGTTTTTT.